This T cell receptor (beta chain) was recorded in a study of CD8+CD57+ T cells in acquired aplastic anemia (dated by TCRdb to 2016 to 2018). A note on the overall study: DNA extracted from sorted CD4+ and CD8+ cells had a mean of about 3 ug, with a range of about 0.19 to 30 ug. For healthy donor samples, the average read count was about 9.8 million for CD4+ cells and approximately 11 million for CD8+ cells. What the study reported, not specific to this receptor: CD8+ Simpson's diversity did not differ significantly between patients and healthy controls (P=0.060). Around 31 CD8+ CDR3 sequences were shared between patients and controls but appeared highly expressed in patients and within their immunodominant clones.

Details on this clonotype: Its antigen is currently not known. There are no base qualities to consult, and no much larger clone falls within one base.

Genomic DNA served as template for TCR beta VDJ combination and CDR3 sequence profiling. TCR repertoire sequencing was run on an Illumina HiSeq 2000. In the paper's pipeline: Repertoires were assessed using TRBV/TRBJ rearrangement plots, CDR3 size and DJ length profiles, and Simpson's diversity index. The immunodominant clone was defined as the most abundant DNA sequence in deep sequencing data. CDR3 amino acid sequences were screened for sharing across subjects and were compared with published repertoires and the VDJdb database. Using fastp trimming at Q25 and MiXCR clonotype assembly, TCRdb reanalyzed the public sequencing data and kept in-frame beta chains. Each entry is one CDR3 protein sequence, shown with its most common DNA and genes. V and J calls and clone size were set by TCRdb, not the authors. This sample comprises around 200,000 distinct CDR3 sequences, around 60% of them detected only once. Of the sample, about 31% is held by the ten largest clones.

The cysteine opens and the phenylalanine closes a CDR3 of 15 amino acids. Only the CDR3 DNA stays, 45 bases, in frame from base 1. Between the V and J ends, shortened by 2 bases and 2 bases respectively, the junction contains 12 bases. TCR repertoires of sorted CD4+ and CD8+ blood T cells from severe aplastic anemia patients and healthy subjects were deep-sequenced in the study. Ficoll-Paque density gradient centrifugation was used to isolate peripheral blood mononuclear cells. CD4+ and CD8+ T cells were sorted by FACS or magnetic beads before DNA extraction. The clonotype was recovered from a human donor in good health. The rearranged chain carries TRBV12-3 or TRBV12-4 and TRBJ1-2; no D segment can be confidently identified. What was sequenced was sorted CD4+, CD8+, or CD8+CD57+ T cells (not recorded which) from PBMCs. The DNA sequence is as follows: TGTGCCAGCAGTTTAACCCTTAGTGGGAACTATGGCTACACCTTC. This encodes CASSLTLSGNYGYTF.